This T cell receptor (beta chain) was recovered during a study of cytomegalovirus exposure and HLA in healthy donors. Study conclusions and caveats: Later analysis indicated greater clonal expansion among HLA-associated TCR beta chains than among equally common other chains. In a later analysis, TCR beta V- and J-gene trimming showed a link to a missense DCLRE1C variant.

PCR primers comprised 60 Vbeta and 13 Jbeta primers. The data were produced by immunoSEQ multiplex PCR, yet TCRdb's version contains in-frame clones alone and is incomplete. The sample shows 150,000 to 200,000 clones, roughly 72% of them seen only once. The length of the CDR3 is 13 residues. The V and J ends lost 6 bases and 6 bases respectively, with 12 bases between them. Looked up from germline, CDR1 is MDHEN and CDR2 is SYDVKM. Points on this clone: Its specificity is not known.

This receptor was obtained from a woman between 35 and 50 years old in good health and CMV-seronegative. The sequenced sample consisted of PBMCs. This chain connects TRBV28 to TRBJ2-1; D not resolved. The CDR3 DNA follows: TGTGCCAGCAGCCCCTCCTTCCTCAATGAGCAGTTCTTC. It translates to CASSPSFLNEQFF.